This TCR beta chain was profiled in a study of blood T cell repertoires in COVID-19. Here immunoSEQ multiplex PCR was the method, and the copy in TCRdb shows in-frame clones only, minus some. The sample records approximately 120,000 clones, approximately 80% being singletons. Germline V gives CDR1 SGHNT, CDR2 YYREEE (reference sequence). The CDR3 is 14 amino acids. V gave up 2 bases and J gave up 0 bases, with 8 bases separating them. Sequences were obtained from peripheral blood. The TCR comes from a woman aged 45-60 years with acute or convalescent COVID-19. The gene calls are TRBV5-4 and TRBJ1-2; a weak D match, TRBD1 (5 bases). DNA for the CDR3: TGTGCCAGCAGCTTAACGACAGCTAACTATGGCTACACCTTC. Translating it yields CASSLTTANYGYTF.